This T cell receptor beta chain appears in the sequencing data of a study of siplizumab effects on memory and regulatory T cells. Study-wide findings and caveats: There was no confirmation of the suppressive function of proliferating Tregs from siplizumab cultures. Proliferating CD4+ or CD8+ clones, roughly 75-95% of them, lacked an assignable naive or memory phenotype. The study found that mappable alloreactive CD4+ clones averaged roughly 70% Treg-derived with siplizumab and roughly 27% in controls. The apparent diversity of naive T cells exceeded that of memory cells, and naive T cells seemed to make a major contribution to the alloresponse.

CDR1 LNHNV and CDR2 YYDKDF come from the germline V gene (reference sequence). This CDR3 region has 16 residues. V dropped 4 bases and J dropped 3; count of bases not matched to a gene: 9. Repertoires were generated with immunoSEQ multiplex PCR, while TCRdb's copy carries only in-frame clones and drops some. The data hold around 94,000 clones, with 80% to 95% observed a single time. Details on this clone: The antigen is not known.

Sequenced sample: CD4+ T cells sorted from blood. This sequence originates from a human donor in good health. The V call is TRBV15, the J call TRBJ1-3; 7 positions agree with TRBD1. In DNA, the CDR3 is TGTGCCACCAGCACCTACTCACAGGGGTTTGGAAACACCATATATTTT. Amino acid sequence: CATSTYSQGFGNTIYF.